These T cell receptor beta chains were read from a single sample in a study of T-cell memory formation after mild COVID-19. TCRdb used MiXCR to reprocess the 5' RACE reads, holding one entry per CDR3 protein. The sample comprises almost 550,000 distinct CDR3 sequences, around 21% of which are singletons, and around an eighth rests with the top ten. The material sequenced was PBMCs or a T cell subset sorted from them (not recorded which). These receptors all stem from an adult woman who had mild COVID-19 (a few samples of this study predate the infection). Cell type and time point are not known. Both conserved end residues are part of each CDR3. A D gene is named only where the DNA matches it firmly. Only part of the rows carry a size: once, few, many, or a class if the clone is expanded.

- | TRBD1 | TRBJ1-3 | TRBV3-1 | TGTGCCAGCACCACCGGGACAGGGAGCGGCACCATATATTTT | CASTTGTGSGTIYF
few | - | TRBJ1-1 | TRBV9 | TGTGCCAGCAGCCCCCGGACAGATAACACTGAAGCTTTCTTT | CASSPRTDNTEAFF
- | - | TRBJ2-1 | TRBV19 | TGTGCCAGTAGTATAGGGCGGGATAACAATGAGCAGTTCTTC | CASSIGRDNNEQFF
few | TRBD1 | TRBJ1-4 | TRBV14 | TGTGCCAGCAGCCACAGGACAGGGGGATACGAAAAACTGTTTTTT | CASSHRTGGYEKLFF
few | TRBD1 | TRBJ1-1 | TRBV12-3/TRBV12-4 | TGTGCCAGCACCAAAGACAGGGTAAACACTGAAGCTTTCTTT | CASTKDRVNTEAFF
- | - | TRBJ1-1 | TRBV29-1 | TGCAGCGTCCGAGGGACACCGAGCCCTGAAGCTTTCTTT | CSVRGTPSPEAFF
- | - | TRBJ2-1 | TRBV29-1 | TGCAGCGTTGAGAGGGACGAGGGGAGAAATGAGCAGTTCTTC | CSVERDEGRNEQFF
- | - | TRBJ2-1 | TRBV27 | TGTGCCAGCAGTTTCTCTCAGGATCAGGGGGAGCAGTTCTTC | CASSFSQDQGEQFF
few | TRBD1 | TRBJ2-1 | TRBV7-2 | TGTGCCAGCAGCCCACAATACGGGACAGGGGACAATGAGCAGTTCTTC | CASSPQYGTGDNEQFF
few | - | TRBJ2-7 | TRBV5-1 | TGCGCCAGCAGCGAGGGACCACCAATGGGGGCCGAGCAGTACTTC | CASSEGPPMGAEQYF
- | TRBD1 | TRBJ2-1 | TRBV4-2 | TGTGCCAGCAGCCAAGCACCGGGACAGGGGTCCAATGAGCAGTTCTTC | CASSQAPGQGSNEQFF
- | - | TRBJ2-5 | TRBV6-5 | TGTGCCAGCAGTTCCGACGGGGGACGCCCGGGTTGGGAGACCCAGTACTTC | CASSSDGGRPGWETQYF
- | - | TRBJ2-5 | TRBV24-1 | TGTGCCACCGCCGGGACCTCGTACCAGGAGACCCAGTACTTC | CATAGTSYQETQYF
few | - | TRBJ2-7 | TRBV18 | TGTGCCAGCTCACCGTACGGCTACGAGCAGTACTTC | CASSPYGYEQYF
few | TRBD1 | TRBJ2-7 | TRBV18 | TGTGCCAGCGAGCGGGACAGGGGGACCAACGAGCAGTACTTC | CASERDRGTNEQYF
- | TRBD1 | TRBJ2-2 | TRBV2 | TGTGCCAGCAGAGGACAGGGGTACACCGGGGAGCTGTTTTTT | CASRGQGYTGELFF
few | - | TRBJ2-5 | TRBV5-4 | TGTGCCAATCAATCACAAGAGACCCAGTACTTC | CANQSQETQYF
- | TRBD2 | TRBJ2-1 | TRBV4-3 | TGCGCCAGCAGCCAAGAAGGTAGCGGGCAATACAATGAGCAGTTCTTC | CASSQEGSGQYNEQFF
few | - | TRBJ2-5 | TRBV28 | TGTGCCAGCTTCGGAGGTGGAGAGACCCAGTACTTC | CASFGGGETQYF
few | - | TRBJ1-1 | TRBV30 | TGTGCCTGGACCGGTGTTTCAAGGGCGTACACTGAAGCTTTCTTT | CAWTGVSRAYTEAFF
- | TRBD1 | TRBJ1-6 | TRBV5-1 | TGCGCCAGCAGAACAGACAGGGGAGGTGTTTCACCCCTCCACTTT | CASRTDRGGVSPLHF
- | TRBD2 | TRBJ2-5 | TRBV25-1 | TGTGCCAGCAGTGAGGGACTAGCGGGAGGTACGGAGACCCAGTACTTC | CASSEGLAGGTETQYF
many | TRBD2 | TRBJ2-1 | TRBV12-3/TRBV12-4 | TGTGCCAGCAGTCCTCTAGCGGGGACCTACAATGAGCAGTTCTTC | CASSPLAGTYNEQFF
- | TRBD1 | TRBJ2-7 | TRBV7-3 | TGTGCCAGCAGCTCGACCGGGACAGATCCCTACAAGCAGTACTTC | CASSSTGTDPYKQYF
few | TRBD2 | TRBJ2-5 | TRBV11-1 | TGTGCCAGCAGCTTCGCGGGGGACTACCGACCGGGAGAGACCCAGTACTTC | CASSFAGDYRPGETQYF
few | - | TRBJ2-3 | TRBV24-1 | TGTGCCACCAGTGATCTACAGTCGACAGATACGCAGTATTTT | CATSDLQSTDTQYF
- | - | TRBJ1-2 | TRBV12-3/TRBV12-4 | TGTGCCAGCAGCCCCGGGGGGGGCTTCTGGGGCTACACCTTC | CASSPGGGFWGYTF